What follows are 27 T cell receptor beta chains derived from one specimen sequenced in a study of molecular identifiers for immune sequencing clone quantification. One entry per CDR3 protein, called by TCRdb with MiXCR from the PCR reads. Among over 85,000 distinct CDR3 sequences, less than 35% were seen once, and the ten largest hold roughly 9.3%. Sequences were obtained from naive CD8+ T cells from blood, with Jurkat cell RNA spiked in. Subset of the sample: FACS-sorted CD8+CD4-CCR7+CD45RA+ naive T cells. Every receptor here comes from a human donor in good health. Some libraries in this study had Jurkat cell RNA spiked in.

This clonotype was observed a single time. V is TRBV15 and J is TRBJ2-6; D is undetermined. CDR1 LNHNV and CDR2 YYDKDF come from the germline V gene (reference sequence). This CDR3 region has 14 residues. The V end lost 9 bases, the J end lost 1 base, and 10 bases lay between the germline ends. CDR3 in amino acids: CATQQDSGANVLTF. CDR3 sequence (DNA): TGTGCCACTCAGCAGGATTCTGGGGCCAACGTCCTGACTTTC.

A few counts support this clonotype. The chain is built from TRBV7-2 and TRBJ2-6; perhaps TRBD2 as D (6 bases). In germline, CDR1 is SGHTA, CDR2 FQGNSA. V lost 5 bases, J lost 0 bases, and 11 bases lay in between. This CDR3 has 16 residues. The CDR3 protein is CASSVQRASGANVLTF. The CDR3 DNA is TGTGCCAGCAGCGTTCAGCGGGCCTCTGGGGCCAACGTCCTGACTTTC.

The chain carries TRBV11-3 and TRBJ2-5; tentatively, D is TRBD1 or TRBD2 (5 bases each). V was clipped by 1 base and J by 3 bases, with 18 bases between them. CDR3 length equals 17 residues. Germline CDR1 and CDR2: SGHNT and YENEEA. The CDR3 sequence: CASSLAPPGWGKETQYF. In DNA, the CDR3 is TGTGCCAGCAGCTTAGCTCCCCCAGGGTGGGGGAAAGAGACCCAGTACTTC.

In regard to this clonotype: The junction differs from germline at one of its ends, possibly a read error. The J gene is TRBJ2-5, the V gene TRBV18, with D unclear. CDR3 length equals 15 residues. CDR1 is KGHSH and CDR2 is LQKENI in the germline V gene. The CDR3 loop is CASSPLAAPQETKYF. The CDR3 DNA sequence: TGTGCCAGCTCACCGTTGGCAGCCCCACAAGAGACCAAGTACTTC.

To note about this clonotype: Given a much more abundant clone one base away, this may be a read error. The chain couples TRBV4-2 to TRBJ1-1; D is undetermined. The CDR3 has 13 amino acids. Germline CDR1 reads LGHNA; CDR2 reads YNFKEQ. CDR3 loop: CASSQQRNQEAIF. CDR3 DNA sequence: TGTGCCAGCAGCCAACAGAGGAATCAAGAAGCTATCTTT.

Points on this clonotype: A read error is possible here, since a much larger clone lies one base away. The conserved closing phenylalanine or tryptophan is absent in this CDR3, likely reflecting a read error. The V gene is TRBV7-9, the J gene TRBJ2-3, with D perhaps TRBD1 or TRBD2 (6 bases each). Germline CDR1 and CDR2: SEHNR and FQNEAQ (reference sequence). V shed 4 bases and J shed 0 bases, with 11 bases lying between them. The CDR3 loop spans 15 amino acids. This CDR3 is CASSSPGASTDTQYC. The CDR3 bases are TGTGCCAGCAGCTCCCCGGGGGCTAGCACAGATACGCAGTATTGT.

The J gene is TRBJ2-1, the V gene TRBV24-1, with D possibly matching TRBD2 (5 bases). From germline, CDR1 is KGHDR and CDR2 SFDVKD. The CDR3 runs 14 residues. V shed 6 bases and J shed 4 bases, with 12 bases lying between them. The CDR3 here is CATSHPGNYNEQFF. The CDR3 nucleotides are TGTGCCACCAGTCATCCCGGGAATTACAATGAGCAGTTCTTC.

V usage is TRBV5-1 and J usage is TRBJ2-7; D might be TRBD2 (6 bases). CDR3 length equals 12 residues. CDR1 is SGHRS and CDR2 is YFSETQ in the germline V gene. Trimming removed 4 bases at V and 6 bases at J, with 11 bases between. The CDR3, as DNA: TGCGCCAGCAGCCCGACTAGTGCCGAGCAGTACTTC. This encodes CASSPTSAEQYF.

The chain joins TRBV9 to TRBJ2-2; D call uncertain. The CDR3 spans 14 residues. The V end lost 3 bases, the J end lost 7 bases, and 13 bases lay between the germline ends. Germline CDR1 SGDLS, CDR2 YYNGEE. DNA of the CDR3: TGTGCCAGCAGCGCTAGACCCTTTGTCGGGGAGCTGTTTTTT. This gives the protein CASSARPFVGELFF.

The chain employs TRBV11-2 and TRBJ1-1, with D maybe TRBD1 (6 bases). This CDR3 comprises 18 residues. Trimming took 5 bases from V and 1 from J, leaving 23 bases between them. CDR1 SGHAT and CDR2 FQNNGV come from the germline V gene. CDR3 region: CASSHRVGGLLSNTEAFF. CDR3 DNA: TGTGCCAGCAGCCACCGCGTGGGGGGCCTGCTATCGAACACTGAAGCTTTCTTT.

This clonotype was recorded many times. The rearrangement joins TRBV6-1 to TRBJ2-7, with D unclear. This CDR3 has 14 residues. The V end lost 1 base, the J end lost 5 bases, and 12 bases lay between the germline ends. The germline CDR1 and CDR2 sequences are MNHNS and SASEGT. The CDR3 loop is CASSEVDLEDEQYF. The CDR3, as DNA: TGTGCCAGCAGTGAAGTTGATCTTGAGGACGAGCAGTACTTC.

This chain uses TRBV9 with TRBJ2-1; possibly TRBD1 or TRBD2 for D (5 bases each). Germline V gene sequence: CDR1 SGDLS, CDR2 YYNGEE. This CDR3 is built from 16 residues. V lost 0 bases and J 5 bases, leaving 15 bases between the germline ends. CDR3 residues: CASSVEGPGSHNEQFF. In DNA, the CDR3 is TGTGCCAGCAGCGTAGAAGGGCCAGGGAGTCACAATGAGCAGTTCTTC.

The rearrangement links TRBV25-1 to TRBJ2-5, with 10 nucleotides matching TRBD1. CDR3 length: 13 amino acids. Germline values: CDR1 MGHDK, CDR2 SYGVNS. The V and J ends lost 7 bases and 4 bases, in that order; junction bases with no gene match: 3. In nucleotides, the CDR3 is TGTGCCAGCACAGGACAGGGGGGAGAGACCCAGTACTTC. Translation gives CASTGQGGETQYF.

About this clonotype: One end of the junction fails to match germline, which may point to a read error. This rearrangement joins TRBV29-1 to TRBJ2-7; the match to TRBD2 covers 7 bases. The CDR3 loop spans 14 amino acids. CDR1 and CDR2 (germline): SQVTM, ANQGSEA. The CDR3 sequence: CSVTGRRNSYEQCF. In DNA form, the CDR3 reads TGCAGCGTAACCGGGAGGCGAAACTCCTACGAGCAGTGCTTC.

This clonotype was found a few times. The rearrangement links TRBV6-6 to TRBJ2-7; D is unresolved. CDR1 and CDR2 (germline): MNHNY, SVGAGI (reference sequence). The CDR3 runs to 13 residues. V lost 2 bases, J lost 3 bases, and 8 bases lay in between. CDR3 sequence reads: CASSYVGYYEQYF. CDR3 DNA sequence: TGTGCCAGCAGTTACGTAGGGTACTACGAGCAGTACTTC.

This clonotype was found a few times. This chain connects TRBV13 to TRBJ2-4; no reliable D call. The CDR3 contains 13 residues. V was trimmed by 0 bases and J by 7 bases, leaving 7 bases between them. The V gene's germline CDR1 is PRHDT and CDR2 FYEKMQ (reference sequence). CDR3 sequence: CASSLGPMNIQYF. The CDR3, as DNA: TGTGCCAGCAGCTTAGGGCCCATGAACATTCAGTACTTC. Variable domain in full (rest from reference TRBV13 and TRBJ2-4): AAGVIQSPRHLIKEKRETATLKCYPIPRHDTVYWYQQGPGQDPQFLISFYEKMQSDKGSIPDRFSAQQFSDYHSELNMSSLELGDSALYFCASSLGPMNIQYFGAGTRLSVL.

V gene TRBV19 combines with J gene TRBJ1-5; D not certain. Trimming shortened V by 5 bases and J by 4 bases, and 9 bases separated the two germline ends. Germline CDR1 reads LNHDA; CDR2 reads SQIVND (reference sequence). The CDR3 extends over 13 amino acids. This CDR3 is CASSASVNQPQHF. DNA for the CDR3: TGTGCCAGTAGTGCGAGCGTGAATCAGCCCCAGCATTTT. Filled out from reference TRBV19 and TRBJ1-5, the complete variable domain reads DGGITQSPKYLFRKEGQNVTLSCEQNLNHDAMYWYRQDPGQGLRLIYYSQIVNDFQKGDIAEGYSVSREKKESFPLTVTSAQKNPTAFYLCASSASVNQPQHFGDGTRLSIL.

In DNA, the CDR3 is TGTGCCAGCAGTTTATCGGCAGTCTATGGCTACACCTTC. The encoded protein is CASSLSAVYGYTF. This sequence joins TRBV27 and TRBJ1-2; D call uncertain. Trimming cost V 0 bases and J 4 bases, with 6 bases left between them. Germline CDR1 and CDR2: MNHEY and SMNVEV (reference sequence). This CDR3 is built from 13 residues.

This sequence joins TRBV6-2 or TRBV6-3 and TRBJ2-7; D is perhaps TRBD1 (5 bases). The germline CDR1 and CDR2 sequences are MNHEY and SVGEGT. The CDR3 covers 13 residues. V lost 4 bases and J lost 3, with 10 bases in between. The CDR3 coding sequence is TGTGCCAGCAGTTGGCGCAGGGTCTACGAGCAGTACTTC. Its protein is CASSWRRVYEQYF.

This clonotype was detected a few times. The V call is TRBV4-3, the J call TRBJ1-1; TRBD1 is a possible D gene (6 bases). Germline lookup yields CDR1 LGHNA and CDR2 YSLEER. V lost 0 bases to trimming and J lost 3 bases, with 14 bases between them. The CDR3 is 16 residues long. CDR3 protein: CASSQDWASGDTEAFF. The CDR3 nucleotides read TGCGCCAGCAGCCAAGATTGGGCCTCAGGGGACACTGAAGCTTTCTTT.

This chain links TRBV4-3 with TRBJ1-1; D is perhaps TRBD1 (6 bases). This CDR3 comprises 13 residues. Germline lookup yields CDR1 LGHNA and CDR2 YSLEER. V lost 4 bases and J 4 bases, leaving 10 bases between the germline ends. CDR3 DNA: TGCGCCAGCAGCCTGAACAGGGCCACTGAAGCTTTCTTT. This translates into CASSLNRATEAFF.

The table lists this clonotype with many counts. The V call is TRBV7-9, the J call TRBJ2-3, with 12 bases that match TRBD2. CDR1 SEHNR and CDR2 FQNEAQ come from the germline V gene (reference sequence). The CDR3 is 15 amino acids. J gave up 4 bases and V 5 bases, and 4 bases lay outside the gene matches. In DNA form, the CDR3 reads TGTGCCAGCAGCCAGACTAGCGGGAGTGCAGATACGCAGTATTTT. This sequence encodes CASSQTSGSADTQYF.

Only a few counts were recorded for this clonotype. This rearrangement joins TRBV9 to TRBJ2-3; 11 bases align to TRBD2. V lost 0 bases, J lost 2 bases, and 8 bases stayed unmatched. This CDR3 spans 18 amino acids. Per germline, CDR1 SGDLS and CDR2 YYNGEE. The CDR3 is CASSVDTSGSSYTDTQYF. In DNA form, the CDR3 reads TGTGCCAGCAGCGTAGATACTAGCGGGAGTTCCTACACAGATACGCAGTATTTT.

This clonotype was seen ten or more times. The V gene is TRBV5-5, the J gene TRBJ1-1; unclear D gene. The CDR3 length is 14 residues. Trimming shortened V by 1 base and J by 0 bases, and 7 bases separated the two germline ends. Germline V gene data show CDR1 as SGHKS and CDR2 as YYEKEE (reference sequence). The CDR3 region is CASSLYPMNTEAFF. Here the CDR3 DNA reads TGTGCCAGCAGCTTGTATCCAATGAACACTGAAGCTTTCTTT.

The sample holds many counts of this clonotype. This rearrangement joins TRBV2 to TRBJ1-1; D might be TRBD1 (5 bases). In germline, CDR1 is SNHLY, CDR2 FYNNEI. The ends were cut back, 6 bases at V and 1 base at J, with 15 bases in the middle. The CDR3 loop spans 15 amino acids. The CDR3 sequence: CASSGLGRANTEAFF. The CDR3, as DNA: TGTGCCAGCAGCGGGCTGGGCAGGGCGAACACTGAAGCTTTCTTT.

About this clonotype: A read error may be the cause here, since a much bigger clone is one base away. The DNA is omitted, as the CDR3 cannot be located on it reliably, and the CDR3 follows TCRdb's listing. This chain joins TRBV6-2 or TRBV6-3 and TRBJ2-2. The CDR3 region is 13 residues in length, termini included. The germline V gene has CDR1 MNHEY and CDR2 SVGEGT. The CDR3 here is CASSYLCAGELFF.

This clonotype was observed a handful of times. The chain has TRBV29-1 and TRBJ2-5, with D unclear. V was pared by 3 bases and J by 5 bases, with 10 bases between. The CDR3 has 12 amino acids. CDR1 and CDR2 (germline): SQVTM, ANQGSEA. The CDR3 protein is CSVDKNDETQYF. In DNA form, the CDR3 reads TGCAGCGTTGATAAAAATGATGAGACCCAGTACTTC.